This passage covers 23 T cell receptor beta chains from one sample sequenced in a study of T cells after yellow fever vaccination. TCRdb processed the 5' RACE reads anew with MiXCR; each CDR3 protein has one entry. The table includes about 370,000 distinct CDR3 sequences, approximately 10% detected once. This specimen was PBMCs, taken on the day of the first yellow fever vaccination. The receptors were gathered from a young man who received the YFV17D yellow fever vaccine.

The sample holds many counts of this clonotype. The V call is TRBV2, the J call TRBJ1-6; D unresolved. This CDR3 has 14 residues. CDR1 is SNHLY, CDR2 FYNNEI, per germline. V dropped 3 bases and J dropped 10 bases, with 13 bases sitting between them. The DNA of the CDR3 is TGTGCCAGCAGTGATCTCAGCTCAGAATCACCCCTCCACTTT. Protein product: CASSDLSSESPLHF.

This clonotype has only a few counts. The genes are TRBV9 and TRBJ1-2, with 8 bases lining up with TRBD1. With 4 bases clipped from V and 1 base from J, the junction kept 6 bases outside the gene matches. CDR1 is SGDLS and CDR2 is YYNGEE in the germline V gene. CDR3 size: 15 residues. The CDR3 loop is CASSTRTGNNYGYTF. The DNA of the CDR3 is TGTGCCAGCAGCACCCGGACAGGGAATAACTATGGCTACACCTTC.

Ten or more counts support this clonotype. The rearrangement uses TRBV11-2 and TRBJ2-3; TRBD1 might be the D (6 bases). V was shortened by 5 bases and J by 8 bases, with 17 bases between the two germline ends. The germline V gene has CDR1 SGHAT and CDR2 FQNNGV. This CDR3 contains 14 residues. The CDR3 spells CASSPLGRGGTQYF. CDR3 DNA: TGTGCCAGCAGCCCTCTTGGGCGAGGGGGTACGCAGTATTTT.

This clonotype was picked up a small number of times. The V call is TRBV28, the J call TRBJ1-4, with TRBD1 as a possible D gene (5 bases). Germline assignment: CDR1 MDHEN and CDR2 SYDVKM. V lost 8 bases, J lost 3 bases, and 10 bases lay in between. The CDR3 contains 13 residues. CDR3 DNA: TGTGCCAGCGGCGGGGGGGCTAATGAAAAACTGTTTTTT. This sequence encodes CASGGGANEKLFF.

This clonotype was recorded many times. The rearrangement uses TRBV11-2 and TRBJ1-1; maybe TRBD1 (5 bases). The germline V and J ends were trimmed by 2 bases and 4 bases, with 11 bases remaining between them. The CDR3 consists of 14 residues. Germline V gene sequence: CDR1 SGHAT, CDR2 FQNNGV. This CDR3 reads CASSLYGGSTEAFF. The DNA of the CDR3 is TGTGCCAGCAGCTTATACGGGGGTAGCACTGAAGCTTTCTTT.

This clonotype was counted ten times or more. V is TRBV7-9 and J is TRBJ2-7, with a possible D match to TRBD2 (6 bases). Trimming took off 3 bases at V and 2 bases at J, with 11 bases between the two ends. CDR3 length equals 14 residues. The germline gives CDR1 SEHNR, CDR2 FQNEAQ (reference sequence). The DNA for the CDR3 is TGTGCCAGCAGCTTGGGGCGGACTACCTACGAGCAGTACTTC. It translates to CASSLGRTTYEQYF.

The genes are TRBV5-1 and TRBJ2-2; 13 bases line up with TRBD2. The CDR3 is 18 amino acids. Per germline, CDR1 SGHRS and CDR2 YFSETQ. Losses at the gene ends were 1 base for V and 4 bases for J; bases not matched to a gene: 7. CDR3 residues: CASSLQLAGGPRTGELFF. CDR3 in DNA: TGCGCCAGCAGCTTGCAACTAGCGGGGGGGCCTCGCACCGGGGAGCTGTTTTTT.

This clonotype was seen a few times. This chain joins TRBV7-3 and TRBJ2-5; a possible D gene is TRBD2 (7 bases). This CDR3 contains 12 residues. Trimming stripped 3 bases from V and 9 bases from J, with 11 bases between. Germline V gives CDR1 SGHTA, CDR2 FQGTGA. This CDR3 is CASSFVGGAQYF. The CDR3 DNA follows: TGTGCCAGCAGCTTCGTAGGGGGGGCCCAGTACTTC. Looking up the rest from reference TRBV7-3 and TRBJ2-5 gives the full variable domain: GAGVSQTPSNKVTEKGKYVELRCDPISGHTALYWYRQSLGQGPEFLIYFQGTGAADDSGLPNDRFFAVRPEGSVSTLKIQRTERGDSAVYLCASSFVGGAQYFGPGTRLLVL.

This clonotype was counted many times. V and J are TRBV27 and TRBJ1-2, with D perhaps matching TRBD1 (6 bases). The CDR3 length is 14 residues. In germline, CDR1 is MNHEY, CDR2 SMNVEV (reference sequence). V lost 2 bases to trimming and J lost 5 bases, with 12 bases between them. CDR3 sequence (DNA): TGTGCCAGCAGTTTAAACGACGGACAGTATGGCTACACCTTC. It yields the protein CASSLNDGQYGYTF.

This clonotype was counted only a few times. CDR3 sequence reads: CASSLDGAGANVLTF. The CDR3 DNA follows: TGCGCCAGCAGCTTGGACGGGGCTGGGGCCAACGTCCTGACTTTC. This chain joins TRBV5-1 and TRBJ2-6; maybe TRBD2 (5 bases). Looked up from germline, CDR1 is SGHRS and CDR2 is YFSETQ. V lost 0 bases and J 2 bases, leaving 6 bases between the germline ends. The CDR3 spans 15 residues. The whole variable domain, remainder taken from reference TRBV5-1 and TRBJ2-6, is KAGVTQTPRYLIKTRGQQVTLSCSPISGHRSVSWYQQTPGQGLQFLFEYFSETQRNKGNFPGRFSGRQFSNSRSEMNVSTLELGDSALYLCASSLDGAGANVLTFGAGSRLTVL.

The chain combines TRBV19 with TRBJ1-1; TRBD1 is a possible D gene (5 bases). The CDR3 has 14 amino acids. Between the trimmed V and J ends, which lost 8 bases and 3 bases, there was a span of 16 bases. The germline gives CDR1 LNHDA, CDR2 SQIVND (reference sequence). The CDR3 is CASYAGTLYTEAFF. DNA of the CDR3: TGTGCCAGTTATGCAGGGACTCTCTACACTGAAGCTTTCTTT.

This clonotype was seen more than once but under ten times. The CDR3 nucleotides read TGTGCCAGCAGTTACCTCCGAACAGGGGAGTGGGGCACTGAAGCTTTCTTT. This gives the protein CASSYLRTGEWGTEAFF. V is TRBV6-6 and J is TRBJ1-1; the match to TRBD1 covers 7 bases. V lost 2 bases and J lost 4; bases outside the gene matches: 13. Germline assignment: CDR1 MNHNY and CDR2 SVGAGI (reference sequence). The CDR3 runs to 17 residues.

As to this clonotype: One end of the junction does not line up with germline, which may come from a read error. The genes are TRBV7-7 and TRBJ2-3, with 9 bases identical to TRBD1. The CDR3 extends over 16 amino acids. CDR1 and CDR2 (germline): SSHAT, FNYEAQ (reference sequence). The CDR3 is CASSLSPDRGTDTQYF. Here the CDR3 DNA reads TGTGCTAGCAGCTTATCCCCGGACAGGGGAACAGATACGCAGTATTTT.

This clonotype was detected a few times. This chain links TRBV5-1 with TRBJ2-1; D is uncertain. Per germline, CDR1 SGHRS and CDR2 YFSETQ. CDR3 size: 13 residues. The V end lost 0 bases, the J end lost 8 bases, and 9 bases lay between the germline ends. The CDR3 loop reads CASSLATADEQFF. The CDR3 DNA follows: TGCGCCAGCAGCTTGGCTACCGCTGATGAGCAGTTCTTC.

The J gene is TRBJ2-5, the V gene TRBV20-1; 8 positions match TRBD1. From germline, CDR1 is DFQATT and CDR2 SNEGSKA (reference sequence). Trimming at V came to 3 bases and at J to 5 bases, leaving 11 bases not matched to a gene. The CDR3 totals 15 residues. The CDR3 sequence: CSASGSGRGLETQYF. The CDR3 DNA follows: TGCAGTGCTAGCGGCTCGGGCAGGGGGCTTGAGACCCAGTACTTC.

The chain employs TRBV6-1 and TRBJ2-7; possibly TRBD1 or TRBD2 for D (5 bases each). The CDR3 covers 14 residues. Germline V gene sequence: CDR1 MNHNS, CDR2 SASEGT. The V gene lost 6 bases and the J gene lost 6 bases, with 18 bases spanning the gap. CDR3 protein: CASRPGPSRREQYV. The CDR3 bases are TGTGCCAGCAGACCGGGACCGTCACGTCGCGAGCAGTACGTC.

In its sample, this clonotype was seen once. V usage is TRBV5-1 and J usage is TRBJ1-1; the D is unclear. The CDR3 loop spans 15 amino acids. Germline CDR1 SGHRS, CDR2 YFSETQ. Trimming shortened V by 0 bases and J by 0 bases, and 9 bases separated the two germline ends. In DNA form, the CDR3 reads TGCGCCAGCAGCTTGGCCGGTCTGATGAACACTGAAGCTTTCTTT. The encoded protein is CASSLAGLMNTEAFF.

The table lists this clonotype with a few counts. This chain uses TRBV6-5 with TRBJ1-6; possible D gene TRBD1, 5 bases. V lost 2 bases to trimming and J lost 8 bases, with 10 bases between them. Germline loops: CDR1 MNHEY, CDR2 SVGAGI. CDR3 length: 14 amino acids. DNA of the CDR3: TGTGCCAGCAGTTACGCGACGGGGGATTCACCCCTCCACTTT. It specifies CASSYATGDSPLHF.

There are a few counts of this clonotype. The chain is built from TRBV20-1 and TRBJ2-3; D is possibly TRBD2 (5 bases). The CDR3 has 13 residues. Germline values: CDR1 DFQATT, CDR2 SNEGSKA (reference sequence). The CDR3 is CRAMPVGADTQYF. The CDR3 DNA follows: TGCAGAGCCATGCCGGTCGGGGCAGATACGCAGTATTTT.

This clonotype was recorded many times. V is TRBV6-5 and J is TRBJ1-6, with a tentative D call TRBD1 (5 bases). Germline V gene data show CDR1 as MNHEY and CDR2 as SVGAGI. The CDR3 loop spans 16 amino acids. Trimming left V 6 bases short and J 0 bases short, with 12 bases between. CDR3 amino acids: CASRWDSTSYNSPLHF. Here the CDR3 DNA reads TGTGCCAGCAGGTGGGACTCAACCTCCTATAATTCACCCCTCCACTTT.

The rearrangement joins TRBV12-3 or TRBV12-4 to TRBJ2-3; possible D gene TRBD1, 5 bases. The CDR3 spans 13 residues. V was pared by 4 bases and J by 8 bases, with 13 bases between. CDR3 sequence reads: CASSYDPGFTQYF. The CDR3 DNA sequence: TGTGCCAGCAGTTACGACCCAGGGTTTACGCAGTATTTT.

The chain is built from TRBV24-1 and TRBJ2-1; TRBD1 matches at 9 bases. Losses at the gene ends were 4 bases for V and 5 bases for J; bases not matched to a gene: 5. The CDR3 has 15 residues. Germline V gene data show CDR1 as KGHDR and CDR2 as SFDVKD. The CDR3 DNA is TGTGCCACCAGTGACCTGGACAGGGGCAACAATGAGCAGTTCTTC. Protein sequence: CATSDLDRGNNEQFF.

V usage is TRBV5-1 and J usage is TRBJ2-3, with TRBD1 matching over 8 bases. The germline gives CDR1 SGHRS, CDR2 YFSETQ. The CDR3 loop spans 15 amino acids. The ends lost 3 bases at V and 6 bases at J; junction bases unmatched: 9. CDR3 sequence: CASSSTATGVDTQYF. Here the CDR3 DNA reads TGCGCCAGCAGCTCGACTGCGACAGGGGTGGATACGCAGTATTTT.